This entry is about one T cell receptor (beta chain). The germline gives CDR1 SNHLY, CDR2 FYNNEI. Between the trimmed V and J ends, which lost 4 bases and 2 bases, there was a span of 12 bases. CDR3 size: 15 residues. The data are from a study of blood T cell repertoires in COVID-19. Study-level background: Samples taken during acute and convalescent COVID-19 were collected in the United States, Italy and Spain. T cells, B-cell-depleted T cells, or PBMCs supplied cDNA or gDNA.

This study enrolled people aged roughly 18 to 89 from around 26 US geographic areas. Participants classified as exposed had met a COVID-19 case within 2 weeks before study entry. Method: immunoSEQ multiplex PCR; TCRdb's copy keeps in-frame clones and lacks some. The sample consists of 400,000 to 500,000 clones, around nine tenths of them appearing once. Sequencing was carried out using PBMCs or T cells enriched from blood (not recorded which). This clonotype originated in a woman between 18 and 29 years old who had been exposed to COVID-19. The chain uses TRBV2 and TRBJ2-1, with D possibly being TRBD1 (5 bases). CDR3 residues: CASSARAVTYNEQFF. The CDR3 DNA reads TGTGCCAGCAGTGCCAGGGCGGTAACCTACAATGAGCAGTTCTTC.